The 17 T cell receptor beta chains below were found in one sample sequenced in a study of T cell responses to AZD1222 COVID-19 vaccine. The assay was immunoSEQ multiplex PCR, and TCRdb's table has in-frame clones only and misses some. Of over 85,000 clones listed, about 87% are singletons. Source: peripheral blood, taken on day 0 of AZD1222 vaccination. These receptor sequences come from an adult in good health.

The rearrangement joins TRBV3-1 (or the pseudogene TRBV3-2) to TRBJ2-3; D not resolved. The V end was cut by 6 bases, the J end by 2 bases, with 6 bases between. Germline-derived CDR1 and CDR2 are LGHDT and YNNKEL (reference sequence). The CDR3 totals 12 residues. CDR3 residues: CASSPHTDTQYF. CDR3 nucleotide sequence: TGTGCCAGCAGTCCCCACACAGATACGCAGTATTTT.

In this sample, this clone turned up once. V is TRBV19 and J is TRBJ1-4; D gene uncertain. V was shortened by 4 bases and J by 0 bases, with 12 bases between the two germline ends. CDR1 and CDR2 from the germline V gene are LNHDA and SQIVND (reference sequence). The length of the CDR3 is 16 residues. The CDR3 loop reads CASSRQEFATNEKLFF. Here the CDR3 DNA reads TGTGCCAGTAGTAGACAAGAGTTTGCAACTAATGAAAAACTGTTTTTT. Combining the CDR3 with reference TRBV19 and TRBJ1-4 gives the whole variable domain DGGITQSPKYLFRKEGQNVTLSCEQNLNHDAMYWYRQDPGQGLRLIYYSQIVNDFQKGDIAEGYSVSREKKESFPLTVTSAQKNPTAFYLCASSRQEFATNEKLFFGSGTQLSVL.

The chain carries TRBV5-1 and TRBJ2-1; D is perhaps TRBD1 or TRBD2 (5 bases each). Germline V gives CDR1 SGHRS, CDR2 YFSETQ. This CDR3 has 12 residues. Trimming left V 5 bases short and J 9 bases short, with 12 bases between. CDR3 DNA sequence: TGCGCCAGCAGGTACGGGGACGGTGAGCAGTTCTTC. Translation: CASRYGDGEQFF.

The chain links TRBV5-1 to TRBJ2-3; D remains ambiguous. The V gene's germline CDR1 is SGHRS and CDR2 YFSETQ. This CDR3 is 12 amino acids long. Between the trimmed V and J ends, which lost 8 bases and 6 bases, there was a span of 13 bases. The CDR3 here is CASTITPDTQYF. The CDR3 bases are TGCGCCAGTACCATTACTCCGGATACGCAGTATTTT.

In the case of this clone: This CDR3 is also generated by other DNA sequences in the sample. The V call is TRBV5-1, the J call TRBJ1-1; D gene ambiguous. The CDR3 has 14 residues. Germline lookup yields CDR1 SGHRS and CDR2 YFSETQ. Trimming left V 0 bases short and J 0 bases short, with 6 bases between. The CDR3 bases are TGCGCCAGCAGCTTGGCGGATCTGAACACTGAAGCTTTCTTT. It codes for CASSLADLNTEAFF.

The genes are TRBV6-2 or TRBV6-3 and TRBJ1-5; D might be TRBD1 (5 bases). CDR1 is MNHEY and CDR2 is SVGEGT in the germline V gene. The CDR3 totals 15 residues. Trimming took off 2 bases at V and 7 bases at J, with 15 bases between the two ends. CDR3: CASSYGQGGGQPQHF. CDR3 nucleotides: TGTGCCAGCAGTTACGGGCAGGGAGGAGGACAGCCCCAGCATTTT.

This clone came up once. V usage is TRBV5-8 and J usage is TRBJ2-7, with 9 bases identical to TRBD1. There are 15 residues in the CDR3. Germline loops: CDR1 SGHTS, CDR2 YDEGEE. V was clipped by 3 bases and J by 7 bases; unmatched bases: 11. The chain's CDR3 is CASSWWTGETGEQYF. CDR3 in DNA: TGTGCCAGCAGCTGGTGGACAGGGGAGACGGGAGAGCAGTACTTC.

The chain couples TRBV19 to TRBJ2-6; no clear D gene. The CDR3 spans 17 residues. V was trimmed by 4 bases and J by 0 bases, leaving 13 bases between them. Germline values: CDR1 LNHDA, CDR2 SQIVND (reference sequence). The CDR3 nucleotides are TGTGCCAGTAGTAGACCGACAAGAGTCTCTGGGGCCAACGTCCTGACTTTC. Translating gives CASSRPTRVSGANVLTF.

This clone has a handful of counts. The V gene is TRBV7-8, the J gene TRBJ1-1, with D possibly TRBD1 on 5 matching bases. Trimming took off 7 bases at V and 4 bases at J, with 13 bases between the two ends. The CDR3 consists of 13 residues. Per germline, CDR1 SGHVS and CDR2 FQNEAQ. Here the CDR3 reads CASTIRRGTEAFF. In DNA, the CDR3 is TGTGCCAGCACCATAAGGAGGGGCACTGAAGCTTTCTTT.

The V and J genes are TRBV6-5 and TRBJ2-7, with D perhaps TRBD1 or TRBD2 (5 bases each). This CDR3 has 12 amino acids. V shed 6 bases and J shed 4 bases, with 10 bases lying between them. Germline V gene sequence: CDR1 MNHEY, CDR2 SVGAGI. CDR3 amino acids: CASSRDGYEQYF. The CDR3 DNA reads as TGTGCCAGCAGCCGGGACGGATACGAGCAGTACTTC.

Concerning this clone: Other nucleotide sequences in the sample specify the same CDR3. This chain connects TRBV6-1 to TRBJ1-1; D call uncertain. With 1 base removed from V and 0 bases from J, the gap between germline ends came to 3 bases. This CDR3 has 13 residues. CDR1 MNHNS and CDR2 SASEGT come from the germline V gene. In DNA, the CDR3 is TGTGCCAGCAGTGAAGGTCTGAACACTGAAGCTTTCTTT. Encoded protein: CASSEGLNTEAFF.

The chain combines TRBV7-8 with TRBJ2-3; D remains ambiguous. The germline gives CDR1 SGHVS, CDR2 FQNEAQ. There are 15 residues in the CDR3. Trimming took 0 bases from V and 1 from J, leaving 8 bases between them. The CDR3 sequence is CASSLAGRRTDTQYF. The CDR3 DNA reads as TGTGCCAGCAGCTTAGCGGGCAGGCGCACAGATACGCAGTATTTT.

Turning to this clone: This sample includes further DNA sequences coding for the same CDR3. CDR3 sequence reads: CASSLEENTEAFF. The CDR3 DNA follows: TGTGCCAGCAGCCTCGAGGAGAACACTGAAGCTTTCTTT. The chain uses TRBV7-6 and TRBJ1-1; D not certain. V gave up 5 bases and J gave up 1 base, with 8 bases separating them. Germline V gene sequence: CDR1 SGHVS, CDR2 FNYEAQ. CDR3 length: 13 amino acids.

The gene calls are TRBV5-4 and TRBJ2-1, with D unresolved. This CDR3 has 12 residues. V lost 1 base, J lost 7 bases, and 6 bases lay in between. Looked up from germline, CDR1 is SGHNT and CDR2 is YYREEE (reference sequence). CDR3 region: CASSLFLNEQFF. In DNA form, the CDR3 reads TGTGCCAGCAGCTTGTTTTTGAATGAGCAGTTCTTC.

The rearrangement links TRBV11-2 to TRBJ1-3, with TRBD1 as a possible D gene (5 bases). Trimming removed 7 bases from V and 4 bases from J, with 14 bases in between. The CDR3 contains 14 residues. CDR1 and CDR2 from the germline V gene are SGHAT and FQNNGV. For the CDR3, the DNA is TGTGCCAGCACCCGCCCAGGGCCGGGAAACACCATATATTTT. This sequence encodes CASTRPGPGNTIYF.

The chain recombines TRBV30 with TRBJ2-3, with D possibly being TRBD2 (5 bases). Germline values: CDR1 GTSNPN, CDR2 SVGIG (reference sequence). The CDR3 consists of 16 residues. Trimming stripped 0 bases from V and 1 base from J, with 14 bases between. CDR3 DNA sequence: TGTGCCTGGAGTGTAATTCTAGCTTGGGGCACAGATACGCAGTATTTT. This encodes CAWSVILAWGTDTQYF.

V gene TRBV7-8 combines with J gene TRBJ2-4, with 12 bases that match TRBD2. CDR1 and CDR2 from the germline V gene are SGHVS and FQNEAQ. The CDR3 has 16 residues. Germline trimming cut 8 bases from V and 2 bases from J; bases unmatched to any gene: 7. The CDR3 bases are TGTGCCAGCTCTAGCGGGAGGGCCGGAACCAAAAACATTCAGTACTTC. This sequence encodes CASSSGRAGTKNIQYF.